What follows are 14 T cell receptor beta chains derived from one specimen sequenced in a study of patients and donors after allogeneic stem cell transplantation. TCRdb passed the RT-PCR reads through MiXCR, listing each CDR3 protein once. This sample has about 960,000 distinct CDR3 sequences; more than 15% occur once, and the top ten carry around 6%. Sequenced material: blood, either unsorted or a sorted T cell fraction (not recorded which). These receptors originate from a human donor who was either an allogeneic HSCT recipient or a stem cell or donor lymphocyte infusion donor (not recorded which). It is not recorded whose cells these are; they may come from a transplant donor.

This clonotype showed up just a few times. V usage is TRBV2 and J usage is TRBJ1-5; TRBD1 agrees at 11 bases. The CDR3 is 15 residues long. Germline lookup yields CDR1 SNHLY and CDR2 FYNNEI. V lost 6 bases to trimming and J lost 6 bases; unmatched junction nucleotides: 7. The CDR3 region is CASSADRGQSQPQHF. The CDR3 DNA follows: TGTGCCAGCAGCGCGGACAGGGGGCAGAGTCAGCCCCAGCATTTT.

This clonotype was recorded a few times. The chain links TRBV2 to TRBJ1-4; 7 nucleotides line up with TRBD1. Trimming removed 1 base from V and 10 bases from J; junction bases left unmatched: 15. Germline V gene data show CDR1 as SNHLY and CDR2 as FYNNEI. The CDR3 spans 17 residues. CDR3 in amino acids: CASSEGWTGGEVGKLFF. The DNA of the CDR3 is TGTGCCAGCAGTGAAGGTTGGACAGGCGGGGAAGTGGGAAAACTGTTTTTT.

In this sample, this clonotype turned up many times. V and J are TRBV12-3 or TRBV12-4 and TRBJ2-1, with 9 nucleotides matching TRBD2. The CDR3 runs 15 residues. V lost 3 bases to trimming and J lost 7 bases; unmatched junction nucleotides: 7. In DNA, the CDR3 is TGTGCCAGCAGTTTTACCGGGACTAGCAGTAATGAGCAGTTCTTC. Translating it yields CASSFTGTSSNEQFF.

This clonotype was seen only a few times. The chain uses TRBV1 and TRBJ1-4; TRBD1, as called in the table, went unchecked against the DNA. TRBV1 is an annotated pseudogene. The CDR3 is 14 amino acids. CDR3 loop: CTSIKQGANEKLFF. The CDR3 DNA is TGCACCAGCATTAAACAGGGGGCTAATGAAAAACTGTTTTTT.

This clonotype was observed many times. V is TRBV20-1 and J is TRBJ1-5; TRBD1 agrees at 10 bases. This CDR3 comprises 14 residues. The germline gives CDR1 DFQATT, CDR2 SNEGSKA (reference sequence). The V and J ends lost 6 bases and 5 bases, in that order; junction bases with no gene match: 7. The CDR3 protein is CSAPTGGRHQPQHF. The CDR3 DNA reads TGCAGTGCCCCGACAGGGGGCCGTCATCAGCCCCAGCATTTT.

The CDR3 reads CASSPGTGSSEQYF. CDR3 DNA sequence: TGTGCCAGCAGCCCCGGGACAGGGTCCTCTGAGCAGTACTTC. The chain links TRBV6-2 or TRBV6-3 to TRBJ2-7; TRBD1 aligns across 9 bases. CDR1 and CDR2 from the germline V gene are MNHEY and SVGEGT. The trim removed 6 bases at V and 7 bases at J, leaving 10 bases unmatched. This CDR3 contains 14 residues.

This clonotype was seen more than once but under ten times. The chain combines TRBV20-1 with TRBJ2-3; D unresolved. Trimming stripped 0 bases from V and 3 bases from J, with 13 bases between. Per the germline V gene, CDR1 is DFQATT and CDR2 is SNEGSKA (reference sequence). CDR3 length: 15 residues. The CDR3 region has the DNA TGCAGTGCTAGAGATGCGGTGGTGGGTACAGATACGCAGTATTTT. Translated, it gives CSARDAVVGTDTQYF.

This clonotype was found a few times. The chain combines TRBV20-1 with TRBJ2-1; D ambiguous. The CDR3 extends over 13 amino acids. The germline V gene encodes CDR1 DFQATT and CDR2 SNEGSKA (reference sequence). V was cut by 3 bases and J by 5 bases, with 11 bases left in between. The chain's CDR3 is CSARSTLDNEQFF. The CDR3 region has the DNA TGCAGTGCTAGGTCCACCCTTGACAATGAGCAGTTCTTC.

The chain links TRBV7-2 to TRBJ2-7; possibly TRBD2 for D (7 bases). Germline CDR1 and CDR2: SGHTA and FQGNSA. With 5 bases removed from V and 5 bases from J, the gap between germline ends came to 16 bases. The CDR3 spans 14 residues. The CDR3 sequence is CASSGTLGGHEQYF. Written as DNA, the CDR3 is TGTGCCAGCAGCGGAACCTTGGGGGGGCACGAGCAGTACTTC.

This chain joins TRBV25-1 and TRBJ1-1; D is uncertain. This CDR3 has 15 amino acids. CDR1 is MGHDK, CDR2 SYGVNS, per germline. V was clipped by 6 bases and J by 4 bases, with 18 bases between them. This CDR3 reads CASSDPRGLGTEAFF. CDR3 DNA: TGTGCCAGCAGCGACCCGCGCGGTTTAGGCACTGAAGCTTTCTTT.

This chain uses TRBV29-1 with TRBJ2-3; 12 bases match TRBD2. V gave up 1 base and J gave up 5 bases; unmatched junction bases: 4. The CDR3 runs 15 residues. The V gene's germline CDR1 is SQVTM and CDR2 ANQGSEA. CDR3 DNA sequence: TGCAGCGTTGAAGTCTCTAGCGGGAGGGAAGATACGCAGTATTTT. Residues: CSVEVSSGREDTQYF.

Details on this clonotype: The junction departs from the called germline gene at one end, perhaps through a read error. This chain connects TRBV7-6 to TRBJ2-3; 12 bases line up with TRBD2. Germline V CDR1 and CDR2: SGHVS, FNYEAQ. The CDR3 consists of 15 residues. The CDR3 protein is CASSLAGGPSQAQYF. CDR3 in DNA: TGTGCCAGCAGCCTAGCGGGAGGGCCATCCCAAGCGCAGTATTTT.

This clonotype was found a few times. The chain employs TRBV30 and TRBJ1-5, with 7 positions matching TRBD1. V trimming: 5 bases; J trimming: 2 bases; junction bases outside the gene matches: 3. Germline V gene lookup returns CDR1 GTSNPN and CDR2 SVGIG (reference sequence). The CDR3 contains 13 residues. The CDR3 DNA reads TGTGCCTGGGCAACAGGGGGCAATCAGCCCCAGCATTTT. Protein product: CAWATGGNQPQHF.

J is TRBJ1-3 and V is TRBV12-3 or TRBV12-4; TRBD1 matches at 9 bases. The CDR3 is 16 residues long. Losses at the gene ends were 4 bases for V and 0 bases for J; bases not matched to a gene: 4. CDR3: CASSSRTGASGNTIYF. The CDR3 DNA follows: TGTGCCAGCAGTTCTAGGACAGGGGCCTCTGGAAACACCATATATTTT.